These 6 T cell receptor beta chains originate from one sample sequenced in a study of cytomegalovirus exposure and HLA in healthy donors. Primers: 60 Vbeta forward and 13 Jbeta reverse. The method was immunoSEQ multiplex PCR; TCRdb's version includes in-frame clones alone and lacks a portion of them. There are around 53,000 clones in the sample, with 10% to 15% held by the top ten. Source material: PBMCs. The source is a woman aged 25 to 39 in good health and CMV-seropositive.

V usage is TRBV19 and J usage is TRBJ2-5; 12 nucleotides line up with TRBD2. Germline trimming cut 5 bases from V and 5 bases from J; bases unmatched to any gene: 9. Germline V gene sequence: CDR1 LNHDA, CDR2 SQIVND (reference sequence). This CDR3 comprises 16 residues. CDR3 DNA: TGTGCCAGTAGTGCCGTACCTACTAGCGGGAGGGAGACCCAGTACTTC. Translation: CASSAVPTSGRETQYF.

J is TRBJ1-3 and V is TRBV2; D is uncertain. The V and J ends lost 6 bases and 8 bases respectively, with 14 bases between them. Germline V gene data show CDR1 as SNHLY and CDR2 as FYNNEI. The CDR3 loop spans 13 amino acids. The DNA for the CDR3 is TGTGCCAGCAGGGCGGGGTCCGGGGACACCATATATTTT. Its translation: CASRAGSGDTIYF. The entire variable domain, with the rest obtained from reference TRBV2 and TRBJ1-3, is as follows: EPEVTQTPSHQVTQMGQEVILRCVPISNHLYFYWYRQILGQKVEFLVSFYNNEISEKSEIFDDQFSVERPDGSNFTLKIRSTKLEDSAMYFCASRAGSGDTIYFGEGSWLTVV.

The V call is TRBV4-1, the J call TRBJ2-7, with 10 bases fitting TRBD2. The germline V gene encodes CDR1 MGHRA and CDR2 YSYEKL. Trimming took 1 base from V and 3 from J; bases not matched to a gene: 6. CDR3 length: 16 amino acids. The CDR3 DNA is TGCGCCAGCAGCCAAGCGCTACTAGCGGGGATCTACGAGCAGTACTTC. Protein sequence: CASSQALLAGIYEQYF.

This rearrangement joins TRBV9 to TRBJ2-1, with D possibly matching TRBD2 (6 bases). The V end was cut by 0 bases, the J end by 8 bases, with 15 bases between. Germline V gene data show CDR1 as SGDLS and CDR2 as YYNGEE. The CDR3 extends over 15 amino acids. The DNA of the CDR3 is TGTGCCAGCAGCGTAGACTGGGAAATAGCGGATGAGCAGTTCTTC. Translation gives CASSVDWEIADEQFF.

The V call is TRBV7-9, the J call TRBJ2-1, with 7 bases lining up with TRBD2. CDR1 is SEHNR, CDR2 FQNEAQ, per germline (reference sequence). Trimming took 3 bases from V and 7 from J; bases not matched to a gene: 3. The CDR3 loop spans 13 amino acids. CDR3: CASSFAGGNEQFF. CDR3 DNA: TGTGCCAGCAGCTTTGCCGGGGGGAATGAGCAGTTCTTC.

CDR3 sequence (DNA): TGCGCCAGCAGCTTGGTAGCGGGAGGTTTAGGAGAGACCCAGTACTTC. Translating gives CASSLVAGGLGETQYF. The chain has TRBV5-1 and TRBJ2-5, with TRBD2 identical over 10 bases. The junction had 6 bases not matched to a gene; V was cut back by 0 bases and J by 4 bases. CDR1 and CDR2 from the germline V gene are SGHRS and YFSETQ. CDR3 length: 16 amino acids.